The 2 T cell receptor beta chains in this list originate from one sample, sequenced in a study of T cell repertoires in cytomegalovirus infection. TCRdb reanalysed the reads using MiXCR and keeps one entry per CDR3 protein. The sample lists around 740,000 distinct CDR3 sequences, 35% occurring once. Sequenced input: PBMCs. The receptors were gathered from a human donor in good health (CMV status not recorded). Some clones in this sample may be carry-over from other donors' samples.

The genes are TRBV29-1 and TRBJ1-1; a weak D match, TRBD1 (5 bases). V was trimmed by 0 bases and J by 0 bases, leaving 8 bases between them. The CDR3 is made up of 14 amino acids. The germline V gene has CDR1 SQVTM and CDR2 ANQGSEA. For the CDR3, the DNA is TGCAGCGTTGAAGATCGGGGGATGAACACTGAAGCTTTCTTT. It specifies CSVEDRGMNTEAFF.

This chain links TRBV12-3 or TRBV12-4 with TRBJ1-2, with unresolved D. V lost 7 bases and J lost 2, with 17 bases in between. The CDR3 is 15 amino acids. CDR3 DNA sequence: TGTGCCAGCACCTCAGAACCGGAGCCGAACTATGGCTACACCTTC. This translates into CASTSEPEPNYGYTF.